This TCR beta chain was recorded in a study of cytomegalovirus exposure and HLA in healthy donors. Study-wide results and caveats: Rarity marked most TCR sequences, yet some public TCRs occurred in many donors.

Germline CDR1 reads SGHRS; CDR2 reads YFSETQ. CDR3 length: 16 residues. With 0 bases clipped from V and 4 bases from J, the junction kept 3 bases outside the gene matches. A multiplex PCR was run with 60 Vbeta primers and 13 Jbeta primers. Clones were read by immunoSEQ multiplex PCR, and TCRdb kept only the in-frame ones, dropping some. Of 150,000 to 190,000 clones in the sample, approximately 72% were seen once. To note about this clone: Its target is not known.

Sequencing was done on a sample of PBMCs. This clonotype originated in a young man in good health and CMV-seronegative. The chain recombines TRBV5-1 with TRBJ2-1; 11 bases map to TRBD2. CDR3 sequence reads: CASSLATSGSYNEQFF. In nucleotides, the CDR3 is TGCGCCAGCAGCTTGGCCACTAGCGGGAGTTACAATGAGCAGTTCTTC. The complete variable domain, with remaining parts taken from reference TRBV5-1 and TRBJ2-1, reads KAGVTQTPRYLIKTRGQQVTLSCSPISGHRSVSWYQQTPGQGLQFLFEYFSETQRNKGNFPGRFSGRQFSNSRSEMNVSTLELGDSALYLCASSLATSGSYNEQFFGPGTRLTVL.